The 15 T cell receptor beta chains reported below all come from one sample, sequenced in a study of T-cell memory formation after mild COVID-19. TCRdb recomputed calls from the 5' RACE reads with MiXCR, one row per CDR3 protein. The sample has roughly 130,000 distinct CDR3 sequences; approximately 15% are singletons. The sequencing input was PBMCs or a T cell subset sorted from them (not recorded which). Every receptor here comes from a man aged 18 to 29 who had mild COVID-19 (a few samples of this study predate the infection). Cell type and time point are not known.

The table lists this clonotype with a few counts. The V call is TRBV11-2, the J call TRBJ1-1, with D unresolved. The CDR3 covers 13 residues. Trimming removed 7 bases from V and 3 bases from J, with 12 bases in between. Germline CDR1 SGHAT, CDR2 FQNNGV. CDR3 DNA sequence: TGTGCCAGCACCGCCGACCGCGACACTGAAGCTTTCTTT. It yields the protein CASTADRDTEAFF.

The table lists this clonotype with a few counts. The rearrangement links TRBV5-1 to TRBJ2-2; tentatively, D is TRBD2 (5 bases). Deletions cut 2 bases from V and 4 bases from J, with 9 bases between. Germline V gene data show CDR1 as SGHRS and CDR2 as YFSETQ. CDR3 length: 14 residues. DNA of the CDR3: TGCGCCAGCAGCTTACAAGGGAGCACCGGGGAGCTGTTTTTT. This gives the protein CASSLQGSTGELFF. The entire variable domain, with the rest obtained from reference TRBV5-1 and TRBJ2-2, is as follows: KAGVTQTPRYLIKTRGQQVTLSCSPISGHRSVSWYQQTPGQGLQFLFEYFSETQRNKGNFPGRFSGRQFSNSRSEMNVSTLELGDSALYLCASSLQGSTGELFFGEGSRLTVL.

The V and J genes are TRBV7-2 and TRBJ2-5; D call uncertain. Germline V gene sequence: CDR1 SGHTA, CDR2 FQGNSA. The CDR3 runs to 14 residues. With 5 bases removed from V and 5 bases from J, the gap between germline ends came to 15 bases. CDR3 sequence: CASSPYLASETQYF. As DNA, the CDR3 is TGTGCCAGCAGCCCATACCTCGCGTCGGAGACCCAGTACTTC.

The gene calls are TRBV28 and TRBJ1-2; no firm D call. This CDR3 region has 14 residues. Germline-derived CDR1 and CDR2 are MDHEN and SYDVKM. V was shortened by 6 bases and J by 3 bases, with 14 bases between the two germline ends. The CDR3 DNA sequence: TGTGCCAGCAGACCAAATGGACTAGACTATGGCTACACCTTC. It is translated as CASRPNGLDYGYTF.

The chain recombines TRBV5-1 with TRBJ2-4, with 7 bases identical to TRBD1. Germline CDR1 is SGHRS and CDR2 is YFSETQ. The CDR3 runs to 14 residues. With V trimmed by 0 bases and J by 6 bases, 3 bases remained unmatched. The CDR3 here is CASSLDPGGNIQYF. CDR3 DNA sequence: TGCGCCAGCAGCTTGGACCCAGGGGGAAACATTCAGTACTTC. Using reference TRBV5-1 and TRBJ2-4 for the parts outside the CDR3, the full variable domain is KAGVTQTPRYLIKTRGQQVTLSCSPISGHRSVSWYQQTPGQGLQFLFEYFSETQRNKGNFPGRFSGRQFSNSRSEMNVSTLELGDSALYLCASSLDPGGNIQYFGAGTRLSVL.

The chain joins TRBV9 to TRBJ2-5; 11 bases match TRBD2. The length of the CDR3 is 17 residues. The V segment lost 0 bases and the J segment 2 bases; nucleotides outside the gene matches: 6. Germline loops: CDR1 SGDLS, CDR2 YYNGEE. The CDR3 DNA follows: TGTGCCAGCAGCGTAGTCCCTAGCGGGGGGCCTCAAGAGACCCAGTACTTC. This sequence encodes CASSVVPSGGPQETQYF.

The V gene is TRBV7-2, the J gene TRBJ2-7; 7 nucleotides align to TRBD1. CDR1 and CDR2 (germline): SGHTA, FQGNSA. This CDR3 has 12 residues. V gave up 5 bases and J gave up 12 bases; unmatched junction bases: 10. DNA for the CDR3: TGTGCCAGCAGCCACCCCAGGGACAGAGCGTACTTC. As protein: CASSHPRDRAYF.

This clonotype was observed at least ten times. The chain links TRBV29-1 to TRBJ2-1; TRBD2 might be the D (6 bases). V was pared by 2 bases and J by 5 bases, with 13 bases between. The CDR3 loop spans 14 amino acids. The V gene's germline CDR1 is SQVTM and CDR2 ANQGSEA. CDR3 DNA sequence: TGCAGCGTTGAAAAGGGAGGAGATAACAATGAGCAGTTCTTC. It is translated as CSVEKGGDNNEQFF.

V gene TRBV6-6 combines with J gene TRBJ1-4, with TRBD1 matching 7 bases. With 6 bases clipped from V and 0 bases from J, the junction kept 7 bases outside the gene matches. The V gene's germline CDR1 is MNHNY and CDR2 SVGAGI (reference sequence). This CDR3 contains 16 residues. The CDR3, as DNA: TGTGCCAGCAGCAGGCGACAGGGAGCAACTAATGAAAAACTGTTTTTT. Its translation: CASSRRQGATNEKLFF.

This clonotype has only a few counts. The chain combines TRBV14 with TRBJ2-2; D uncertain. The CDR3 consists of 13 residues. Germline V lookup: CDR1 SGHDN, CDR2 FVKESK. V lost 6 bases, J lost 1 base, and 6 bases lay in between. CDR3 residues: CASRVQNTGELFF. CDR3 sequence (DNA): TGTGCCAGCAGGGTACAGAACACCGGGGAGCTGTTTTTT.

This chain links TRBV2 with TRBJ2-5; tentatively, D is TRBD2 (5 bases). The CDR3 is 14 residues long. Germline CDR1 reads SNHLY; CDR2 reads FYNNEI. Trimming left V 2 bases short and J 1 base short, with 8 bases between. The CDR3 DNA sequence: TGTGCCAGCAGTGAAAGGACTTCCCAAGAGACCCAGTACTTC. Protein sequence: CASSERTSQETQYF.

CDR3 DNA: TGTGCCACCAGTGATCCTTCTTGGGCCACCGGGGAGCTGTTTTTT. Translating it yields CATSDPSWATGELFF. The rearrangement uses TRBV24-1 and TRBJ2-2; D call uncertain. V was pared by 3 bases and J by 4 bases, with 11 bases between. Germline V CDR1 and CDR2: KGHDR, SFDVKD. CDR3 size: 15 residues.

V usage is TRBV7-3 and J usage is TRBJ2-7; 8 nucleotides agree with TRBD2. There are 13 residues in the CDR3. Losses at the gene ends were 5 bases for V and 6 bases for J; bases not matched to a gene: 6. The germline CDR1 and CDR2 sequences are SGHTA and FQGTGA. CDR3 amino acids: CASSPGGGSEQYF. CDR3 nucleotide sequence: TGTGCCAGCAGCCCCGGGGGGGGGAGCGAGCAGTACTTC.

This chain links TRBV7-3 with TRBJ1-6; tentatively, D is TRBD1 (5 bases). V was pared by 6 bases and J by 0 bases, with 18 bases between. The CDR3 contains 18 residues. Germline V gene sequence: CDR1 SGHTA, CDR2 FQGTGA. CDR3 nucleotide sequence: TGTGCCAGCAGTTCCCACGGTGGGGCGAGCTCCTATAATTCACCCCTCCACTTT. Its protein is CASSSHGGASSYNSPLHF.

The chain recombines TRBV12-3 or TRBV12-4 with TRBJ2-6; TRBD1 aligns across 9 bases. The CDR3 runs 17 residues. Germline trimming cut 5 bases from V and 3 bases from J; bases unmatched to any gene: 8. The CDR3 region is CASSLTGGIGGANVLTF. CDR3 sequence (DNA): TGTGCCAGCAGTCTGACAGGGGGAATAGGTGGGGCCAACGTCCTGACTTTC.